The sequence of this T cell receptor (beta chain) was determined in a study of T cell responses to AZD1222 COVID-19 vaccine. Whole-study results and caveats: Among the donors, most were white British and more were female, and clonal diversity was possibly underestimated. No repertoire was sampled before or during the peak T cell response, only after it.

This table comes from immunoSEQ multiplex PCR, and its TCRdb copy is limited to in-frame clones, with some not included. Of roughly 65,000 clones detected, less than 85% appear once; the ten largest clones hold approximately 25%. To note about this clone: Antigen specificity is unknown.

The material sequenced was peripheral blood, taken 28 days after the second AZD1222 dose. This receptor was identified in an adult who received the AZD1222 COVID-19 vaccine.

The CDR3 nucleotides are TGTGCCAGCAGTTTAAGGGCCCCCAATGAGCAGTTCTTC. Its protein product is CASSLRAPNEQFF. This sequence joins TRBV12-3 or TRBV12-4 and TRBJ2-1; no reliable D call. With 2 bases removed from V and 6 bases from J, the gap between germline ends came to 8 bases. CDR3 length: 13 residues.